This section outlines one T cell receptor beta chain sequence together with its context. Its antigen is unidentified. These data come from a study of synovial regulatory T cells in juvenile arthritis. Findings of the study overall: Across patients, iaTreg TCR repertoires were mostly private, partly shared with synovial Teff and blood CPL. TCR diversity was lower in inflammation-associated blood Treg cells than in other blood Treg cells. Synovial Tregs shared more CDR3 sequences with iaTregs than other blood Tregs.

The approximately eleven donors had active juvenile idiopathic arthritis, with 3 polyarticular and 8 oligoarticular cases. Here immunoSEQ multiplex PCR was the method, and the copy in TCRdb shows in-frame clones only, minus some. The sample table includes 7,500 to 10,000 clones. This TCR was sampled from a donor younger than 30 with juvenile idiopathic arthritis. Sequenced sample: Treg cells from blood. Subset: remaining (HLA-DR-negative) circulating blood Treg cells.

This CDR3 is CASSMGTSGFSYEQFF. The rearrangement joins TRBV19 to TRBJ2-1; TCRdb proposes TRBD2, but this gene call is untestable without DNA. The CDR3 consists of 16 residues. No DNA is given. Germline CDR1 and CDR2: LNHDA and SQIVND (reference sequence).